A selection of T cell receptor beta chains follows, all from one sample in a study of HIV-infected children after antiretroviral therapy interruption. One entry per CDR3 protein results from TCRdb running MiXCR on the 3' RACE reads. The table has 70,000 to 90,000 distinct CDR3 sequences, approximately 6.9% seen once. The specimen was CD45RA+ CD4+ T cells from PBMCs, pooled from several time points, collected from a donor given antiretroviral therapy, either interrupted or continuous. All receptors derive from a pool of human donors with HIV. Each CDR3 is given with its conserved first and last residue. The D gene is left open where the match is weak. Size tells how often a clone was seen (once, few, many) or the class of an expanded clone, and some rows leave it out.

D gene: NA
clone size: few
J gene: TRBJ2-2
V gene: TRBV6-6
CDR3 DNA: TGTGCCAGCAGTTTGGACGGAACGAACACCGGGGAGCTGTTTTTT
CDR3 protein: CASSLDGTNTGELFF

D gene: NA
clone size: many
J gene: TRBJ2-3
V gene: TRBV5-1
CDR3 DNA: TGCGCCAGCGGGTACAGCACAGATACGCAGTATTTT
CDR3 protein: CASGYSTDTQYF

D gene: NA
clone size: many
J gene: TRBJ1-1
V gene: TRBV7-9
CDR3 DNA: TGTGCCAGCAGCCCTGGACTGAACACTGAAGCTTTCTTT
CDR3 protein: CASSPGLNTEAFF

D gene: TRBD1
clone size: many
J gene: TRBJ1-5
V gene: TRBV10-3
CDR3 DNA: TGTGCCATCAGTGAGTTCGGGATACAGGGGGGCAATCAGCCCCAGCATTTT
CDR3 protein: CAISEFGIQGGNQPQHF

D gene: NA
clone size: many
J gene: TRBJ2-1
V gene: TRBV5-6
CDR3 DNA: TGTGCCAGCAGCTTACCCGGGGCTCACAATGAGCAGTTCTTC
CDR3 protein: CASSLPGAHNEQFF

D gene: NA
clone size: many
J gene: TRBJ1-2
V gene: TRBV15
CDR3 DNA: TGTGCCACGGCCCCGGGACACCTTAACTATGGCTACACCTTC
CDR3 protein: CATAPGHLNYGYTF

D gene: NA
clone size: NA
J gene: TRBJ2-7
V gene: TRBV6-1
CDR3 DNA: TGTGCCAGCAGTAAAGGGAGCAACTACGAGCAGTACTTC
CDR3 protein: CASSKGSNYEQYF

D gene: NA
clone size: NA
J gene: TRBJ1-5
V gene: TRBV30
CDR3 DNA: TGTGCCTGGAGTCAGGGCAGGGTATACCAGCCCCAGCATTTT
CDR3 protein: CAWSQGRVYQPQHF

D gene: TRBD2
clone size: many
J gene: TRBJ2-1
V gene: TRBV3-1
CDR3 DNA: TGTGCCAGCAGCCAAGTCGGGGGGGCAGGGTACAATGAGCAGTTCTTC
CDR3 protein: CASSQVGGAGYNEQFF

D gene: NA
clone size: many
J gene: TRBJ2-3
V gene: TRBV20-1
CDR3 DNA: TGCAGTGCCCAGGGCCGGCGCACAGATACGCAGTATTTT
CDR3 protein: CSAQGRRTDTQYF

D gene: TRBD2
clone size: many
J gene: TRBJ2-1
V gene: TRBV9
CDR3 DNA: TGTGCCAGCAGCCGGGGGACTAGCGGGGGCCTTTACAATGAGCAGTTCTTC
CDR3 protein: CASSRGTSGGLYNEQFF

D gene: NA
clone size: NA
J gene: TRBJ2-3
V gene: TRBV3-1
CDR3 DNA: TGTGCCAGCAGCCAAGTCCGGGATGCAGATACGCAGTATTTT
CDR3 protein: CASSQVRDADTQYF

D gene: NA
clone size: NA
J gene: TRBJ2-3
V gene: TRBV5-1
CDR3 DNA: TGCGCCAGCAGCTTGGTGAGGGCGGTCGCGGATACGCAGTATTTT
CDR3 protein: CASSLVRAVADTQYF

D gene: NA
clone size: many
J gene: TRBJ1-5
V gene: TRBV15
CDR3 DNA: TGTGCCACCAGCAGAGATGGGGGGCCCCAGCATTTT
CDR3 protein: CATSRDGGPQHF

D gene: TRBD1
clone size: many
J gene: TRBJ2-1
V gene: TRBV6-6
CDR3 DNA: TGTGCCAGCGGGCACGACAGGGGTTCCAATGAGCAGTTCTTC
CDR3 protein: CASGHDRGSNEQFF

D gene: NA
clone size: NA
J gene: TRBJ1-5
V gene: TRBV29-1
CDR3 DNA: TGCAGCGTAGGGGACGGACCCCTCAATCAGCCCCAGCATTTT
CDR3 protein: CSVGDGPLNQPQHF

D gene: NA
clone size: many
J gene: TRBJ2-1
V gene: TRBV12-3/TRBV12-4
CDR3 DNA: TGTGCCAGCAGTACCGGGACGGTCAGCTCCTACAATGAGCAGTTCTTC
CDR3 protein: CASSTGTVSSYNEQFF

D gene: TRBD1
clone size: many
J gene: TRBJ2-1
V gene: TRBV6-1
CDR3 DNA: TGTGCCAGCAGTGAAAATGTGGACAGGAGAGACAATGAGCAGTTCTTC
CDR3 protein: CASSENVDRRDNEQFF

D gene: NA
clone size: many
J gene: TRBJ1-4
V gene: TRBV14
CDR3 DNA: TGTGCCAGCAGCCAAGAAAGGGGGGCTAAACTGTTTTTT
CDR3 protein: CASSQERGAKLFF

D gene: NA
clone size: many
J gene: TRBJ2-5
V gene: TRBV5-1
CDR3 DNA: TGCGCCAGCAGCTTGGGTTTCGTCCAAGAGACCCAGTACTTC
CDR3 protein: CASSLGFVQETQYF

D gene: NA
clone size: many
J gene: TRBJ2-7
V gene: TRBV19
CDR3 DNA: TGTGCCAGTAGCCGACAGCCCCCCTGGGAGCAGTACTTC
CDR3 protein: CASSRQPPWEQYF

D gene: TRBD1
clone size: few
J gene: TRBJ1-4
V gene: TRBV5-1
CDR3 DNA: TGCGCCAGCAGCAGCGGGACAGGTAGAATGGAAAAACTGTTTTTT
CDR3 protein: CASSSGTGRMEKLFF

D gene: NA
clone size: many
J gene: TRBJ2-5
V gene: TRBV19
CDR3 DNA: TGTGCCAGTAGTATAACAGGGAAAGAGACCCAGTACTTC
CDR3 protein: CASSITGKETQYF

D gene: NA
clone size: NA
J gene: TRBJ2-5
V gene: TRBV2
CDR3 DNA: TGTGCCAGCTTAACACAGGGAGTCCCGTCAGAGACCCAGTACTTC
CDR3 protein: CASLTQGVPSETQYF

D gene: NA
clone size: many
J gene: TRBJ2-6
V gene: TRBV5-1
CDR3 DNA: TGCGCCAGCAGCTTCAGACCGGTCAGGTATCTCTCTGGGGCCAACGTCCTGACTTTC
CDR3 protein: CASSFRPVRYLSGANVLTF

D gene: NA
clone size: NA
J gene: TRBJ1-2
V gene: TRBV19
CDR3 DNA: TGTGCCAGTAGCCGCGCTGGGGGATATGGCTACACCTTC
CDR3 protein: CASSRAGGYGYTF

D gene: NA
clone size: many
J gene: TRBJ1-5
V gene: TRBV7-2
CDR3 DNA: TGTGCCAGCAGCTTAGATCTCGGTCAGCCCCAGCATTTT
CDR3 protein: CASSLDLGQPQHF

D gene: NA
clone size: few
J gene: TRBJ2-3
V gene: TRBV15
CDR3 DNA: TGTGCCACCAGCAGGACCCAGTTAGGTTTTACGCAGTATTTT
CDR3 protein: CATSRTQLGFTQYF

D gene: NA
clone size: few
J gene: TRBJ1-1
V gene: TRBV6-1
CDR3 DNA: TGTGCCAGCACAAGTCTCGTCCCCAGGCCCACTGAAGCTTTCTTT
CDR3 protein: CASTSLVPRPTEAFF

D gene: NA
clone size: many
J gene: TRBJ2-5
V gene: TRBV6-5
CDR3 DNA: TGTGCCAGCAGTCCCTCACAAGAGACCCAGTACTTC
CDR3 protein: CASSPSQETQYF

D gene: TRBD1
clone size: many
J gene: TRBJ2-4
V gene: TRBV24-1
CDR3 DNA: TGTGCCACCTCTACCGGGACAGCCGATTCCAAAAACATTCAGTACTTC
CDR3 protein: CATSTGTADSKNIQYF

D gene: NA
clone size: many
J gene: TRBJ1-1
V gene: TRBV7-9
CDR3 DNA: TGTGCCAGCAGCCCCGGCTTTGGGACCACTGAAGCTTTCTTT
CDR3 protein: CASSPGFGTTEAFF

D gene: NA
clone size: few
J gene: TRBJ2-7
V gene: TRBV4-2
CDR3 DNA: TGTGCCAGCAGCCCCTCGGGAGTAGGGGGCCTGTCCTACGAGCAGTACTTC
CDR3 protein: CASSPSGVGGLSYEQYF

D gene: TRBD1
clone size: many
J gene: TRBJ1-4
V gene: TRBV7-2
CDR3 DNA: TGTGCCAGCAGCTTAATCCCCAGGACAGGAATTGCAACTAATGAAAAACTGTTTTTT
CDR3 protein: CASSLIPRTGIATNEKLFF

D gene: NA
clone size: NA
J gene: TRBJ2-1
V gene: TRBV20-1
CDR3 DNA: TGCAGTGCTCCGCGAGGGGGGGCAGGCAATGAGCAGTTCTTC
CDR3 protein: CSAPRGGAGNEQFF

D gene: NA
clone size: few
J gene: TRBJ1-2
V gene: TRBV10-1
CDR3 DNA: TGCGCCAGCAGTGAAGGGGGACCATATGGCTACACCTTC
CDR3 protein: CASSEGGPYGYTF

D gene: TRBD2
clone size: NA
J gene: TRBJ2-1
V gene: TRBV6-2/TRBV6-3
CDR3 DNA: TGTGCCAGCAGTTACTCTTTCGGCCTAGCGGGGGGCAATGAGCAGTTCTTC
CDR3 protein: CASSYSFGLAGGNEQFF

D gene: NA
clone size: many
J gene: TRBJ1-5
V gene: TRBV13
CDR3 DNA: TGTGCCAGCAGCTTCACCCCCTATCAGCCCCAGCATTTT
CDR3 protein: CASSFTPYQPQHF

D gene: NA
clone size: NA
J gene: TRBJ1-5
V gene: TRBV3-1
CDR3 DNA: TGTGCCAGCAGCCAAGATGCGGGCAATCAGCCCCAGCATTTT
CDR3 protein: CASSQDAGNQPQHF

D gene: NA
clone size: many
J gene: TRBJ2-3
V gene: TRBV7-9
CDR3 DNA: TGTGCCAGCAGCTATCTCTGGAGCACAGATACGCAGTATTTT
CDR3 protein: CASSYLWSTDTQYF

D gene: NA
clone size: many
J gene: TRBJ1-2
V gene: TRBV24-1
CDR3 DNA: TGTGCCACCAGTGATTCTGGGACCGACGTAGGCTACACCTTC
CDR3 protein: CATSDSGTDVGYTF

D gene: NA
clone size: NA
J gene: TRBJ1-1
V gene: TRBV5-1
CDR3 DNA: TGCGCCAGCAGCTTGAAGGGGGGGACGAACACTGAAGCTTTCTTT
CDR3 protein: CASSLKGGTNTEAFF

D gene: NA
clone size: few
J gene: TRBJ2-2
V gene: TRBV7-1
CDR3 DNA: TGTGCCAGCAGCTTCAGCCGGGATCGCACCGGGGAGCTGTTTTTT
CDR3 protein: CASSFSRDRTGELFF

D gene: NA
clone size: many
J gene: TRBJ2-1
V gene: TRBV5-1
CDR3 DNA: TGCGCCAGCAGCTTAGACAGCAACAATGAGCAGTTCTTC
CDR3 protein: CASSLDSNNEQFF

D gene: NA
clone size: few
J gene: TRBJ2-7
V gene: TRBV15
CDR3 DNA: TGTGCCACCAGCAGACGACACGAGAGCTCCTACGAGCAGTACTTC
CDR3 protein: CATSRRHESSYEQYF

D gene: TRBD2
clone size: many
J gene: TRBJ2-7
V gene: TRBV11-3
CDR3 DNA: TGTGCCAGCAGCTTAGGTCCTAGCGGGAGTCACGAGCAGTACTTC
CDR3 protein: CASSLGPSGSHEQYF

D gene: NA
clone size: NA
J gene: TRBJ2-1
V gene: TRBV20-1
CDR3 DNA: TGCAGTGCTAGGTCATTCCCGGGGTCCTACAATGAGCAGTTCTTC
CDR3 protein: CSARSFPGSYNEQFF

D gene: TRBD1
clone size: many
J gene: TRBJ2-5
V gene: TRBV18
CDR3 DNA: TGTGCCAGCTCATCCGACAGGGGGTTTTTGGAGACCCAGTACTTC
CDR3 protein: CASSSDRGFLETQYF

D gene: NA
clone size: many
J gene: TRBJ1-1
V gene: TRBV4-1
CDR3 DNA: TGCGCCAGCAGCCAAGGCTCCCACCAGCAACACCCCCGCACTGAAGCTTTCTTT
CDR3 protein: CASSQGSHQQHPRTEAFF

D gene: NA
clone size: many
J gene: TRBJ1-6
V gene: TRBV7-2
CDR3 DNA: TGTGCCAGCAGCTTGAGTACAGCTAATTCACCCCTCCACTTT
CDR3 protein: CASSLSTANSPLHF

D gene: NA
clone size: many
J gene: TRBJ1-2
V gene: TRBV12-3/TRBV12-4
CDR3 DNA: TGTGCCAGCAGTTACAGAGCTAACTATGGCTACACCTTC
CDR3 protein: CASSYRANYGYTF